These 8 T cell receptor beta chains originate from one sample sequenced in a study of T cells in Graves' hyperthyroidism and ophthalmopathy. The CDR3 regions of TCR beta were amplified from RNA transcripts. The TCR CDR3 was amplified in a first-round RT-PCR using the HTBI primer set. TCRdb redid the calling of the multiplex PCR reads with MiXCR, one entry per CDR3 protein. The sample records hundreds of thousands of distinct CDR3 sequences, approximately 14% being singletons. Input material: blood. These receptors came from a young woman with Graves' hyperthyroidism.

This clonotype has a handful of counts. The chain employs TRBV25-1 and TRBJ1-2, with a weak D call TRBD1 (5 bases). V was trimmed by 5 bases and J by 4 bases, leaving 17 bases between them. The CDR3 sequence is 15 residues long. CDR1 is MGHDK, CDR2 SYGVNS, per germline. The CDR3 sequence: CASSPDNAGLYGYTF. CDR3 sequence (DNA): TGTGCCAGCAGTCCAGATAACGCGGGGCTCTATGGCTACACCTTC.

The sample holds many counts of this clonotype. CDR3 bases: TGTGCCAGCAGTTCCCACGCTCAAACCGGGACAATGGAACTGTTTTTT. This sequence encodes CASSSHAQTGTMELFF. The V gene is TRBV6-1, the J gene TRBJ1-4; D is possibly TRBD1 (6 bases). CDR3 length: 16 amino acids. Germline CDR1 and CDR2: MNHNS and SASEGT. Trimming took 5 bases from V and 12 from J, leaving 25 bases between them.

The rearrangement links TRBV20-1 to TRBJ2-7, with TRBD2 identical over 8 bases. The CDR3 consists of 16 residues. Germline CDR1 reads DFQATT; CDR2 reads SNEGSKA (reference sequence). Unmatched junction bases numbered 16, after V lost 4 bases and J lost 5 bases. Written as DNA, the CDR3 is TGCAGTGCTATGCCCGAGAGCGGGAGTCGAGTTAACGAGCAGTACTTC. The encoded protein is CSAMPESGSRVNEQYF.

V and J are TRBV20-1 and TRBJ2-3; D gene ambiguous. The germline V gene has CDR1 DFQATT and CDR2 SNEGSKA (reference sequence). CDR3 length equals 14 residues. Trimming shortened V by 0 bases and J by 2 bases, and 9 bases separated the two germline ends. CDR3 in DNA: TGCAGTGCTAGAGAGGGCCCCCCCACAGATACGCAGTATTTT. It is translated as CSAREGPPTDTQYF.

Many counts were recorded for this clonotype. CDR3 sequence (DNA): TGTGCCAGCTGGGGGCGCCTGGGGTTCGCTGAAGCTTTCTTT. This gives the protein CASWGRLGFAEAFF. The rearrangement joins TRBV2 to TRBJ1-1, with D perhaps TRBD1 (6 bases). The CDR3 runs to 14 residues. Trimming stripped 8 bases from V and 6 bases from J, with 19 bases between. Germline loops: CDR1 SNHLY, CDR2 FYNNEI.

The J gene is TRBJ2-2, the V gene TRBV4-2; D is possibly TRBD2 (5 bases). Trimming pared 0 bases from V and 5 bases from J, leaving 13 bases between. The CDR3 sequence is 16 residues long. CDR1 is LGHNA, CDR2 YNFKEQ, per germline. CDR3 in amino acids: CASSQEEGHSTGELFF. CDR3 coding DNA: TGTGCCAGCAGCCAAGAAGAGGGCCATTCTACCGGGGAGCTGTTTTTT.

There are many counts of this clonotype. The chain links TRBV4-1 to TRBJ2-1; 8 positions match TRBD2. The CDR3 loop spans 15 amino acids. CDR1 is MGHRA and CDR2 is YSYEKL in the germline V gene. Trimming cost V 4 bases and J 4 bases; bases outside gene matches: 6. In DNA form, the CDR3 reads TGCGCCAGCAGCCCACCGGGACTAGGGTACAATGAGCAGTTCTTC. This encodes CASSPPGLGYNEQFF.

The chain recombines TRBV29-1 with TRBJ1-2; D not certain. The V gene's germline CDR1 is SQVTM and CDR2 ANQGSEA. Trimming took off 5 bases at V and 0 bases at J, with 4 bases between the two ends. The CDR3 spans 11 residues. For the CDR3, the DNA is TGCAGCGTTACAGCTAACTATGGCTACACCTTC. Its protein is CSVTANYGYTF.